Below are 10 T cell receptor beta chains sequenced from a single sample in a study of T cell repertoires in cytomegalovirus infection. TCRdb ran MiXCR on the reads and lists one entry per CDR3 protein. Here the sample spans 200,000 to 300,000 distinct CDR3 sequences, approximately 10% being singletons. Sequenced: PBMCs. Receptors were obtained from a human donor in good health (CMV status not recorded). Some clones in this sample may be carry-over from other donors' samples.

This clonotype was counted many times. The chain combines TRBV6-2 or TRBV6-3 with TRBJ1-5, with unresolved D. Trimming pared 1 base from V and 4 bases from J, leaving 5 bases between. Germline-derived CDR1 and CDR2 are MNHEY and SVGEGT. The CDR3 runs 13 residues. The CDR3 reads CASSYWANQPQHF. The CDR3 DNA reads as TGTGCCAGCAGTTACTGGGCAAATCAGCCCCAGCATTTT.

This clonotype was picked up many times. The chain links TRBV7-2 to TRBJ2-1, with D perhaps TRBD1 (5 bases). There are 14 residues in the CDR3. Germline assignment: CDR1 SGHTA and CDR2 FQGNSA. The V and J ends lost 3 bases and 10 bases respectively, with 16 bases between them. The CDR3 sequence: CASSLGLGQNEQFF. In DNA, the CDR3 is TGTGCCAGCAGCTTGGGGCTAGGTCAGAACGAGCAGTTCTTC. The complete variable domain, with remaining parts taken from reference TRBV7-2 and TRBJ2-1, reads GAGVSQSPSNKVTEKGKDVELRCDPISGHTALYWYRQSLGQGLEFLIYFQGNSAPDKSGLPSDRFSAERTGGSVSTLTIQRTQQEDSAVYLCASSLGLGQNEQFFGPGTRLTVL.

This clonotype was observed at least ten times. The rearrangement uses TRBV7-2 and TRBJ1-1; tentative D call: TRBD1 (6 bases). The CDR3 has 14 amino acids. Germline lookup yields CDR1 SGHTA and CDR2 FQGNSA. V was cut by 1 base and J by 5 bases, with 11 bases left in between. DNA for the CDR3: TGTGCCAGCAGCTTAGATCAGGGGAGGACTGAAGCTTTCTTT. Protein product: CASSLDQGRTEAFF.

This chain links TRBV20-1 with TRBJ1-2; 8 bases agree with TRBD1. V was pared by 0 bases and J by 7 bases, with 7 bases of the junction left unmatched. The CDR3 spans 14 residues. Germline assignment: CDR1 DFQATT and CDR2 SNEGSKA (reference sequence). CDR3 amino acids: CSARDGGQALGYTF. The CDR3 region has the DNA TGCAGTGCTAGAGATGGGGGACAGGCTCTTGGCTACACCTTC.

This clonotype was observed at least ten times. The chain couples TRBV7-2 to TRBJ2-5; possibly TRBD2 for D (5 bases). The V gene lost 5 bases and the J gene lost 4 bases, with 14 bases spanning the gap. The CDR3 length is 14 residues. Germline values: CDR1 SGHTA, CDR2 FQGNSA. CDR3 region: CASSKSGTGETQYF. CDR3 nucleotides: TGTGCCAGCAGCAAAAGCGGAACGGGAGAGACCCAGTACTTC.

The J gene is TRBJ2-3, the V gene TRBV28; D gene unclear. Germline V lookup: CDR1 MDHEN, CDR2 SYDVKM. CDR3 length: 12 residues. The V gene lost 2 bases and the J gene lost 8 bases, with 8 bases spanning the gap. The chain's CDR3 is CASSLLGLTQYF. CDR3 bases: TGTGCCAGCAGTTTACTGGGCCTTACGCAGTATTTT.

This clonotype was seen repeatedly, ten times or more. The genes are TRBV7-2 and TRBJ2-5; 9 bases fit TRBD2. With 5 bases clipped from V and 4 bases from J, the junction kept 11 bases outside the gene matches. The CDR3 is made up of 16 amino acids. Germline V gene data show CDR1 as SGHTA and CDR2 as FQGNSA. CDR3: CASSPRGGRGGETQYF. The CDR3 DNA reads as TGTGCCAGCAGCCCCCGAGGTGGGCGGGGGGGAGAGACCCAGTACTTC.

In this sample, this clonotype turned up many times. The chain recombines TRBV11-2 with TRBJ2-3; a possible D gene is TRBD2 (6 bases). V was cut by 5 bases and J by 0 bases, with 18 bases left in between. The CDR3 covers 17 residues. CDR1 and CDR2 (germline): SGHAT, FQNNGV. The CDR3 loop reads CASSRGLGGSSTDTQYF. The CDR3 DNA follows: TGTGCCAGCAGCCGGGGATTGGGGGGTTCTAGCACAGATACGCAGTATTTT. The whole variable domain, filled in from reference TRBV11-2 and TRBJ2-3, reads EAGVAQSPRYKIIEKRQSVAFWCNPISGHATLYWYQQILGQGPKLLIQFQNNGVVDDSQLPKDRFSAERLKGVDSTLKIQPAKLEDSAVYLCASSRGLGGSSTDTQYFGPGTRLTVL.

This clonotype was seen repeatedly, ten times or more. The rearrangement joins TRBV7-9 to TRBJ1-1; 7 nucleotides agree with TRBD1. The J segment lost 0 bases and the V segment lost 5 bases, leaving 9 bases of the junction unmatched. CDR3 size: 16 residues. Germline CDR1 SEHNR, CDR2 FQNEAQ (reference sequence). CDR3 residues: CASSPQGVPLNTEAFF. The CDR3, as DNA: TGTGCCAGCAGCCCGCAGGGGGTACCGTTGAACACTGAAGCTTTCTTT.

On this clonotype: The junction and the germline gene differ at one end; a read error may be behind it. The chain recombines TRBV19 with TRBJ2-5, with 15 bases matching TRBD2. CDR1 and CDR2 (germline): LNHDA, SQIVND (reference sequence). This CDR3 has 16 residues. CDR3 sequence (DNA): TGTGCCAGTAGTATAAGGACTAGCGGGGGGGCAGAGACCCTGTACTTC. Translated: CASSIRTSGGAETLYF.